Following are 25 T cell receptor beta chains from one sample sequenced in a study of T-cell reconstitution after alpha-beta-depleted transplantation in children. Unique molecular identifiers featured in how the TCRbeta library was prepared. TCRdb re-derived calls from the PCR reads in MiXCR, one entry per CDR3 protein. The data hold under 850,000 distinct CDR3 sequences, with around 13% observed a single time. This material consisted of PBMCs, taken before TCRalphabeta/CD19-depleted stem cell transplant. These receptors all come from a girl under 10 years old with congenital amegakaryocytic thrombocytopenia, due to receive a stem cell transplant.

This clonotype was counted ten times or more. J is TRBJ1-4 and V is TRBV5-6; no firm D call. Germline V gene data show CDR1 as SGHDT and CDR2 as YYEEEE. The length of the CDR3 is 17 residues. V was trimmed by 2 bases and J by 2 bases, leaving 16 bases between them. The CDR3 sequence is CASSFERSESTNEKLFF. In DNA, the CDR3 is TGTGCCAGCAGCTTCGAAAGGTCAGAGTCGACTAATGAAAAACTGTTTTTT.

This clonotype was seen at least ten times. The chain is built from TRBV6-5 and TRBJ2-2; D unresolved. V was pared by 2 bases and J by 4 bases, with 8 bases between. The CDR3 runs to 14 residues. Germline lookup yields CDR1 MNHEY and CDR2 SVGAGI. CDR3 in amino acids: CASSYPGVTGELFF. The CDR3, as DNA: TGTGCCAGCAGTTACCCTGGGGTCACCGGGGAGCTGTTTTTT.

The rearrangement joins TRBV7-9 to TRBJ2-1; 13 nucleotides agree with TRBD2. CDR3 size: 17 residues. J lost 7 bases, V lost 4 bases, and 10 bases had no gene match. Germline CDR1 is SEHNR and CDR2 is FQNEAQ (reference sequence). The CDR3 sequence is CASSWVYPLAGGNEQFF. The CDR3 DNA reads as TGTGCCAGCAGCTGGGTTTATCCACTAGCGGGGGGGAATGAGCAGTTCTTC.

This clonotype was detected ten times or more. J is TRBJ2-1 and V is TRBV5-1; no reliable D call. Trimming pared 4 bases from V and 8 bases from J, leaving 22 bases between. Germline-derived CDR1 and CDR2 are SGHRS and YFSETQ. The CDR3 totals 16 residues. CDR3 residues: CASSVVDHPGSDEQFF. As DNA, the CDR3 is TGCGCCAGCAGCGTGGTAGACCACCCCGGTTCCGATGAGCAGTTCTTC.

In its sample, this clonotype was seen a few times. The chain is built from TRBV12-3 or TRBV12-4 and TRBJ2-7; maybe TRBD1 (5 bases). V shed 6 bases and J shed 5 bases, with 20 bases lying between them. The CDR3 sequence is 15 residues long. CDR3 protein: CASSPSLGRANEQYF. In DNA, the CDR3 is TGTGCCAGCAGCCCTTCTCTTGGCAGGGCCAACGAGCAGTACTTC.

Worth noting for this clonotype: Sequence at one end of the junction differs from germline and may be a read error. The chain uses TRBV7-2 and TRBJ2-7, with 7 bases lining up with TRBD2. The length of the CDR3 is 15 residues. Germline V gives CDR1 SGHTA, CDR2 FQGNSA. The CDR3 loop reads CASSQTSPSSDEQYF. The CDR3 DNA follows: TGTGCCAGCAGCCAGACTAGCCCGAGCTCCGACGAGCAGTACTTC.

This clonotype was observed a few times. V usage is TRBV7-8 and J usage is TRBJ2-5; D not certain. Germline lookup yields CDR1 SGHVS and CDR2 FQNEAQ. V lost 5 bases and J 2 bases, leaving 9 bases between the germline ends. The CDR3 length is 13 residues. The CDR3 DNA sequence: TGTGCCAGCAGCGACGACGGACAAGAGACCCAGTACTTC. Protein sequence: CASSDDGQETQYF.

This clonotype has only a few counts. V is TRBV9 and J is TRBJ2-7; 11 nucleotides agree with TRBD2. The germline CDR1 and CDR2 sequences are SGDLS and YYNGEE. The trim removed 0 bases at V and 4 bases at J, leaving 3 bases unmatched. This CDR3 has 15 amino acids. CDR3 in amino acids: CASSVDIAGGYEQYF. Written as DNA, the CDR3 is TGTGCCAGCAGCGTAGATATAGCGGGAGGGTACGAGCAGTACTTC.

This clonotype was recorded many times. The chain combines TRBV12-3 or TRBV12-4 with TRBJ2-5, with no clear D. With 1 base removed from V and 6 bases from J, the gap between germline ends came to 12 bases. The CDR3 is 14 residues long. The CDR3 sequence is CASSLDVGLQTQYF. In DNA, the CDR3 is TGTGCCAGCAGTTTAGATGTCGGTCTTCAGACCCAGTACTTC.

The rearrangement joins TRBV3-1 to TRBJ1-5, with D tentatively TRBD1 (6 bases). Germline CDR1 LGHDT, CDR2 YNNKEL (reference sequence). V was cut by 0 bases and J by 0 bases, with 12 bases left in between. The CDR3 extends over 17 amino acids. CDR3 DNA: TGTGCCAGCAGCCAAGAGCCCACAGGGATTAGCAATCAGCCCCAGCATTTT. Amino acid sequence: CASSQEPTGISNQPQHF.

This clonotype was recorded at least ten times. The chain uses TRBV6-6 and TRBJ2-1; D gene uncertain. The CDR3 has 13 amino acids. Trimming left V 6 bases short and J 3 bases short, with 9 bases between. Germline CDR1 is MNHNY and CDR2 is SVGAGI (reference sequence). CDR3 nucleotides: TGTGCCAGCAGGCCTAGTTACTACAATGAGCAGTTCTTC. Translating gives CASRPSYYNEQFF.

This clonotype turned up a few times. V usage is TRBV12-3 or TRBV12-4 and J usage is TRBJ2-3, with D unresolved. V lost 3 bases and J 7 bases, leaving 8 bases between the germline ends. The CDR3 has 12 amino acids. In DNA form, the CDR3 reads TGTGCCAGCAGTTTCGTGGTTCATACGCAGTATTTT. Its translation: CASSFVVHTQYF.

This clonotype was seen at least ten times. This chain joins TRBV20-1 and TRBJ1-1; weak D call: TRBD1 (6 bases). The germline V gene has CDR1 DFQATT and CDR2 SNEGSKA (reference sequence). Trimming took 4 bases from V and 1 from J, leaving 13 bases between them. The CDR3 has 14 amino acids. CDR3 sequence (DNA): TGCAGTGCTAAGGGGGGGGCGTCGAACACTGAAGCTTTCTTT. Its protein product is CSAKGGASNTEAFF.

The chain is built from TRBV11-2 and TRBJ2-3; 9 bases align to TRBD2. Germline V gene sequence: CDR1 SGHAT, CDR2 FQNNGV. The CDR3 loop spans 17 amino acids. Unmatched junction bases numbered 13, after V lost 4 bases and J lost 5 bases. The DNA of the CDR3 is TGTGCCAGCAGCTCGCGCTTGCGGGAGGGCCGACGAGATACGCAGTATTTT. This codes for CASSSRLREGRRDTQYF.

This rearrangement joins TRBV7-6 to TRBJ2-2, with D hard to call. V lost 5 bases, J lost 4 bases, and 14 bases lay in between. Germline V gene data show CDR1 as SGHVS and CDR2 as FNYEAQ. The length of the CDR3 is 15 residues. CDR3 protein: CASSPKVPPTGELFF. The CDR3 bases are TGTGCCAGCAGCCCCAAGGTTCCCCCCACCGGGGAGCTGTTTTTT. Supplemented by reference TRBV7-6 and TRBJ2-2, the full variable domain reads GAGVSQSPRYKVTKRGQDVALRCDPISGHVSLYWYRQALGQGPEFLTYFNYEAQQDKSGLPNDRFSAERPEGSISTLTIQRTEQRDSAMYRCASSPKVPPTGELFFGEGSRLTVL.

This clonotype appeared a few times. This chain connects TRBV4-1 to TRBJ2-2; maybe TRBD2 (6 bases). Trimming removed 1 base from V and 6 bases from J, with 12 bases in between. The CDR3 has 15 amino acids. Germline loops: CDR1 MGHRA, CDR2 YSYEKL. This CDR3 reads CASSQGKGGPGELFF. The CDR3 DNA is TGCGCCAGCAGCCAAGGAAAGGGAGGACCCGGGGAGCTGTTTTTT.

This clonotype was seen more than once but under ten times. The gene calls are TRBV7-9 and TRBJ1-2; possible D gene TRBD1, 6 bases. Deletions cut 6 bases from V and 0 bases from J, with 14 bases between. Looked up from germline, CDR1 is SEHNR and CDR2 is FQNEAQ (reference sequence). The CDR3 has 15 amino acids. CDR3 bases: TGTGCCAGCAGGTCCGACAGGTTTACTAACTATGGCTACACCTTC. This gives the protein CASRSDRFTNYGYTF.

The chain employs TRBV28 and TRBJ2-7; D is undetermined. V lost 7 bases and J lost 3, with 13 bases in between. This CDR3 is 13 amino acids long. Germline-derived CDR1 and CDR2 are MDHEN and SYDVKM. CDR3 DNA: TGTGCCAGCAATGGTATGAGCATCTACGAGCAGTACTTC. This gives the protein CASNGMSIYEQYF. The entire variable domain, with the rest obtained from reference TRBV28 and TRBJ2-7, is as follows: DVKVTQSSRYLVKRTGEKVFLECVQDMDHENMFWYRQDPGLGLRLIYFSYDVKMKEKGDIPEGYSVSREKKERFSLILESASTNQTSMYLCASNGMSIYEQYFGPGTRLTVT.

The gene calls are TRBV5-1 and TRBJ2-7; 7 bases align to TRBD2. The trim removed 3 bases at V and 3 bases at J, leaving 9 bases unmatched. The length of the CDR3 is 15 residues. Germline CDR1 reads SGHRS; CDR2 reads YFSETQ. This CDR3 is CASSYLAERGYEQYF. The CDR3, as DNA: TGCGCCAGCAGCTACCTAGCGGAACGGGGCTACGAGCAGTACTTC.

This clonotype was detected only a few times. The chain combines TRBV7-8 with TRBJ2-2; TRBD1 might be the D (6 bases). The CDR3 runs 15 residues. Between the trimmed V and J ends, which lost 5 bases and 3 bases, there was a span of 13 bases. The germline V gene has CDR1 SGHVS and CDR2 FQNEAQ. The CDR3 region has the DNA TGTGCCAGCAGCACGAACAGGGAATACACCGGGGAGCTGTTTTTT. Amino acids: CASSTNREYTGELFF. Variable domain in full (rest from reference TRBV7-8 and TRBJ2-2): GAGVSQSPRYKVAKRGQDVALRCDPISGHVSLFWYQQALGQGPEFLTYFQNEAQLDKSGLPSDRFFAERPEGSVSTLKIQRTQQEDSAVYLCASSTNREYTGELFFGEGSRLTVL.

CDR3 residues: CATSRDRARLYEQYF. The CDR3 coding sequence is TGTGCCACCAGCAGAGATAGGGCACGGCTCTACGAGCAGTACTTC. This chain connects TRBV15 to TRBJ2-7; no definite D call. This CDR3 has 15 amino acids. CDR1 LNHNV and CDR2 YYDKDF come from the germline V gene (reference sequence). Trimming took off 0 bases at V and 3 bases at J, with 12 bases between the two ends.

This clonotype was counted many times. In DNA form, the CDR3 reads TGCAGTGCTAGAGATCTCAAGACTAGCGGCCCTCTCGAGCAGTACTTC. As protein: CSARDLKTSGPLEQYF. This chain uses TRBV20-1 with TRBJ2-7, with TRBD2 matching over 9 bases. The CDR3 contains 16 residues. V trimming: 0 bases; J trimming: 6 bases; junction bases outside the gene matches: 12. Germline values: CDR1 DFQATT, CDR2 SNEGSKA (reference sequence).

This clonotype was detected ten times or more. The chain uses TRBV28 and TRBJ2-5; 10 nucleotides align to TRBD2. The CDR3 consists of 16 residues. V was clipped by 4 bases and J by 4 bases; unmatched bases: 9. The germline V gene encodes CDR1 MDHEN and CDR2 SYDVKM. In DNA, the CDR3 is TGTGCCAGCAGTTCCGGTTCTAGCGGGAGCCCAGAGACCCAGTACTTC. It specifies CASSSGSSGSPETQYF.

There are many counts of this clonotype. The J gene is TRBJ2-5, the V gene TRBV20-1, with D unclear. Trimming removed 0 bases at V and 3 bases at J, with 14 bases between. The germline V gene has CDR1 DFQATT and CDR2 SNEGSKA (reference sequence). This CDR3 region has 15 residues. Here the CDR3 reads CSARDPDSGEETQYF. The CDR3 DNA is TGCAGTGCTAGAGATCCCGATAGTGGGGAAGAGACCCAGTACTTC.

The chain's CDR3 is CASSYGHVDEQYF. DNA for the CDR3: TGTGCCAGCAGTTACGGTCACGTGGACGAGCAGTACTTC. V and J are TRBV6-5 and TRBJ2-7; D unresolved. The CDR3 covers 13 residues. Looked up from germline, CDR1 is MNHEY and CDR2 is SVGAGI. Trimming stripped 2 bases from V and 5 bases from J, with 10 bases between.